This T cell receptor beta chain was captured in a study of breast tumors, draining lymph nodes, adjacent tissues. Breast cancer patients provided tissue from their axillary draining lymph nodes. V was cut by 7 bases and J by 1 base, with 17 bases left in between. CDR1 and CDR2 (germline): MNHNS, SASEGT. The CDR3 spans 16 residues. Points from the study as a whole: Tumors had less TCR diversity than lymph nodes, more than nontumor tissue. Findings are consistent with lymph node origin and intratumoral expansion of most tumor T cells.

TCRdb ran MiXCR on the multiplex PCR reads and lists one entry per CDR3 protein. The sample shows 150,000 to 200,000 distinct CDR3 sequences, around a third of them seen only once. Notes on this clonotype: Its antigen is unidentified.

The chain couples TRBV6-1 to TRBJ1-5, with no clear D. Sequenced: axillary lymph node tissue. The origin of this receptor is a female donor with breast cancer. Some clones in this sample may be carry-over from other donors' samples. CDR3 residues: CASIIQKGLSNQPQHF. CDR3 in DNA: TGTGCCAGCATTATACAAAAAGGGTTGAGCAATCAGCCCCAGCATTTT.